The 9 T cell receptor beta chains given below trace back to one sample, sequenced in a study of T cells in Graves' hyperthyroidism and ophthalmopathy. Researchers took RNA transcripts and amplified the TCR beta CDR3 regions from them. First-round RT-PCR with HTBI primers amplified the TCR CDR3 region. TCRdb reanalysed the multiplex PCR reads using MiXCR and keeps one entry per CDR3 protein. The sample records around 720,000 distinct CDR3 sequences, 35% being singletons. The sequenced material came from blood. These receptors all come from a middle-aged woman with Graves' hyperthyroidism.

Concerning this clonotype: At one of its ends the junction is not consistent with the germline gene, which may arise from a read error. The V and J genes are TRBV6-5 and TRBJ1-1; TRBD1 is a possible D gene (5 bases). This CDR3 contains 15 residues. Germline CDR1 MNHEY, CDR2 SVGAGI. The CDR3 loop is CASGYGYGAHTEAFF. For the CDR3, the DNA is TGTGCCAGCGGTTACGGTTATGGGGCGCACACTGAAGCTTTCTTT.

This clonotype has a handful of counts. The DNA of the CDR3 is TGTGCCAGCAGCAAAGGAACGGGGTGGCAAGAGACCCAGTACTTC. Translating gives CASSKGTGWQETQYF. The chain joins TRBV14 to TRBJ2-5; perhaps TRBD2 as D (5 bases). The CDR3 has 15 residues. The germline V gene encodes CDR1 SGHDN and CDR2 FVKESK. V lost 5 bases to trimming and J lost 2 bases, with 15 bases between them.

A word on this clonotype: With a much larger clone just one base away, this may be a read error. This chain uses TRBV12-3 or TRBV12-4 with TRBJ2-7; D call uncertain. The length of the CDR3 is 14 residues. V was cut by 6 bases and J by 5 bases, with 17 bases left in between. CDR3 sequence (DNA): TGTGCCAGCAGGAACGAACTAAGACCCCACGAGCAGTACTTC. It yields the protein CASRNELRPHEQYF.

This clonotype has just a few counts. The V call is TRBV27, the J call TRBJ1-2, with D perhaps matching TRBD1 (5 bases). V lost 3 bases and J lost 4, with 15 bases in between. The CDR3 loop spans 15 amino acids. In germline, CDR1 is MNHEY, CDR2 SMNVEV (reference sequence). Here the CDR3 reads CASSFGDRSFYGYTF. For the CDR3, the DNA is TGTGCCAGCAGTTTCGGGGACCGCTCTTTCTATGGCTACACCTTC.

This clonotype turned up a few times. This chain connects TRBV20-1 to TRBJ1-5; 7 positions agree with TRBD1. Germline CDR1 and CDR2: DFQATT and SNEGSKA (reference sequence). The V and J ends lost 6 bases and 7 bases, in that order; junction bases with no gene match: 15. This CDR3 has 15 residues. CDR3 sequence reads: CSALPLTGSPQPQHF. CDR3 nucleotide sequence: TGCAGTGCCCTTCCACTGACAGGGAGTCCCCAGCCCCAGCATTTT.

This chain connects TRBV11-2 to TRBJ2-5; D perhaps matches TRBD1 (6 bases). The CDR3 runs to 15 residues. The ends were cut back, 5 bases at V and 5 bases at J, with 18 bases in the middle. Germline values: CDR1 SGHAT, CDR2 FQNNGV. DNA for the CDR3: TGTGCCAGCAGCCACGATCGTTGGGGGCGGGAGACCCAGTACTTC. This sequence encodes CASSHDRWGRETQYF.

The chain has TRBV6-2 or TRBV6-3 and TRBJ1-5; D uncertain. Germline V gene data show CDR1 as MNHEY and CDR2 as SVGEGT. V was pared by 0 bases and J by 3 bases, with 6 bases between. The CDR3 spans 14 residues. CDR3 DNA sequence: TGTGCCAGCAGTTACTCAGTCATCAATCAGCCCCAGCATTTT. Protein product: CASSYSVINQPQHF.

The rearrangement links TRBV7-9 to TRBJ1-5; TRBD1 aligns across 7 bases. The CDR3 consists of 15 residues. V lost 4 bases, J lost 5 bases, and 8 bases stayed unmatched. CDR1 and CDR2 from the germline V gene are SEHNR and FQNEAQ (reference sequence). CDR3 in amino acids: CASSSATQGHQPQHF. The DNA for the CDR3 is TGTGCCAGCAGCTCAGCCACACAGGGGCATCAGCCCCAGCATTTT.

This clonotype was observed a few times. The V call is TRBV10-3, the J call TRBJ1-5; tentatively, D is TRBD1 (6 bases). Near its end, the DNA agrees better with TRBJ2-3, so the J call may be wrong. The CDR3 length is 13 residues. CDR1 is ENHRY, CDR2 SYGVKD, per germline. The CDR3 sequence: CAIKAGATDTQYF. Here the CDR3 DNA reads TGTGCCATCAAGGCAGGGGCGACAGATACGCAGTATTTT.